A single sample is the source of the 11 T cell receptor beta chains below, sequenced in a study of T cell responses to AZD1222 COVID-19 vaccine. TCRdb's copy holds only in-frame clones and misses some; the assay was immunoSEQ multiplex PCR. Found here are roughly 58,000 clones, more than 80% of them singletons; the top ten hold roughly a fifth. This sample comprised peripheral blood, obtained on day 0 of MenACWY control vaccination. All receptors derive from an adult in good health.

V and J are TRBV18 and TRBJ1-1, with TRBD1 matching 12 bases. Germline CDR1 is KGHSH and CDR2 is LQKENI. Trimming at V came to 4 bases and at J to 4 bases, leaving 7 bases not matched to a gene. This CDR3 spans 16 amino acids. CDR3 sequence reads: CASSLRGQGAPTEAFF. CDR3 coding DNA: TGTGCCAGCTCACTACGGGGACAGGGGGCGCCCACTGAAGCTTTCTTT.

V and J are TRBV30 and TRBJ1-2; 7 bases agree with TRBD1. The germline gives CDR1 GTSNPN, CDR2 SVGIG (reference sequence). This CDR3 spans 14 amino acids. Unmatched junction bases numbered 9, after V lost 4 bases and J lost 4 bases. CDR3 in DNA: TGTGCCTGGAAAGGGGCAGGGGGAAGCTATGGCTACACCTTC. This sequence encodes CAWKGAGGSYGYTF.

The V gene is TRBV10-2, the J gene TRBJ1-5; TRBD1 aligns across 7 bases. The ends lost 6 bases at V and 1 base at J; junction bases unmatched: 3. The CDR3 has 14 residues. Germline CDR1 reads WSHSY; CDR2 reads SAAADI. The CDR3 spells CASSQTGSNQPQHF. The CDR3 DNA reads as TGCGCCAGCAGCCAGACAGGGAGCAATCAGCCCCAGCATTTT.

The V gene is TRBV18, the J gene TRBJ2-7; unclear D gene. The germline V gene encodes CDR1 KGHSH and CDR2 LQKENI. CDR3 length equals 14 residues. V was clipped by 0 bases and J by 7 bases, with 13 bases between them. CDR3 coding DNA: TGTGCCAGCTCACCACCCGGGCCCCCCGGGGAGCAGTACTTC. This codes for CASSPPGPPGEQYF.

The chain combines TRBV5-5 with TRBJ1-4; D gene unclear. The V gene lost 3 bases and the J gene lost 8 bases, with 14 bases spanning the gap. This CDR3 region has 14 residues. The V gene's germline CDR1 is SGHKS and CDR2 YYEKEE (reference sequence). This CDR3 reads CASSSPRGDEKLFF. In nucleotides, the CDR3 is TGTGCCAGCAGCTCCCCTCGGGGTGACGAAAAACTGTTTTTT.

V usage is TRBV7-9 and J usage is TRBJ2-7; D is unresolved. Trimming stripped 6 bases from V and 7 bases from J, with 22 bases between. Germline loops: CDR1 SEHNR, CDR2 FQNEAQ (reference sequence). This CDR3 is built from 15 residues. In DNA form, the CDR3 reads TGTGCCAGCAGTGAGGCGCCGGACGGTCGTACGGAGCAGTACTTC. Its protein product is CASSEAPDGRTEQYF.

Relative to its sample, this clone is medium-sized (0.01 to 0.1%). Other DNA sequences from this sample encode an identical CDR3 as well. The gene calls are TRBV6-1 and TRBJ2-6; the D gene is possibly TRBD1 (5 bases). CDR3 size: 16 residues. Germline lookup yields CDR1 MNHNS and CDR2 SASEGT. The V and J ends lost 0 bases and 4 bases respectively, with 10 bases between them. The CDR3 loop is CASSEAQGAGANVLTF. DNA for the CDR3: TGTGCCAGCAGTGAAGCGCAAGGGGCGGGGGCCAACGTCCTGACTTTC.

The gene calls are TRBV28 and TRBJ2-4; TRBD1 is a possible D gene (5 bases). CDR1 MDHEN and CDR2 SYDVKM come from the germline V gene. The V and J ends lost 3 bases and 0 bases respectively, with 12 bases between them. CDR3 length: 16 residues. CDR3 nucleotides: TGTGCCAGCAGTTTCCCGCGACAGTCAGCCAAAAACATTCAGTACTTC. It translates to CASSFPRQSAKNIQYF.

The chain is built from TRBV30 and TRBJ1-4; D might be TRBD1 (5 bases). This CDR3 has 15 amino acids. From germline, CDR1 is GTSNPN and CDR2 SVGIG (reference sequence). V dropped 2 bases and J dropped 2 bases, with 12 bases sitting between them. The CDR3 bases are TGTGCCTGGAGTTCGCTGACAGTCACTAATGAAAAACTGTTTTTT. Encoded protein: CAWSSLTVTNEKLFF. The full variable domain, rest sourced from reference TRBV30 and TRBJ1-4, is SQTIHQWPATLVQPVGSPLSLECTVEGTSNPNLYWYRQAAGRGLQLLFYSVGIGQISSEVPQNLSASRPQDRQFILSSKKLLLSDSGFYLCAWSSLTVTNEKLFFGSGTQLSVL.

The chain combines TRBV2 with TRBJ2-1, with D unresolved. CDR1 and CDR2 (germline): SNHLY, FYNNEI. The CDR3 runs 14 residues. Trimming left V 0 bases short and J 9 bases short, with 12 bases between. The CDR3 sequence: CASSEAVGIVEQFF. The CDR3, as DNA: TGTGCCAGCAGTGAAGCGGTAGGGATCGTTGAGCAGTTCTTC.

V and J are TRBV28 and TRBJ2-7; no clear D gene. V lost 3 bases, J lost 3 bases, and 3 bases lay in between. Germline values: CDR1 MDHEN, CDR2 SYDVKM. The CDR3 has 11 residues. The CDR3 DNA follows: TGTGCCAGCAGTTTTCGCTACGAGCAGTACTTC. Translating it yields CASSFRYEQYF. The full variable domain, with the rest looked up from reference TRBV28 and TRBJ2-7, is DVKVTQSSRYLVKRTGEKVFLECVQDMDHENMFWYRQDPGLGLRLIYFSYDVKMKEKGDIPEGYSVSREKKERFSLILESASTNQTSMYLCASSFRYEQYFGPGTRLTVT.